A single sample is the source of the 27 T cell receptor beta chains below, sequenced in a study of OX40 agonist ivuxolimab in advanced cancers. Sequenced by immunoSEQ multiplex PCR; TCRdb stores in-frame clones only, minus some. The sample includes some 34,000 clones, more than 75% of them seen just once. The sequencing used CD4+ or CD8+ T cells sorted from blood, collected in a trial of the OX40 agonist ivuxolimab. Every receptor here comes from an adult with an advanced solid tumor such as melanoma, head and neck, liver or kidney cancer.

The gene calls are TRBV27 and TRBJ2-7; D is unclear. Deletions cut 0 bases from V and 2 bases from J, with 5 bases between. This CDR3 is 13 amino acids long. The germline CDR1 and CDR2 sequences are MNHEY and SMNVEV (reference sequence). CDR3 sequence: CASSLSTAYEQYF. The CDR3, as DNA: TGTGCCAGCAGTTTATCTACAGCCTACGAGCAGTACTTC.

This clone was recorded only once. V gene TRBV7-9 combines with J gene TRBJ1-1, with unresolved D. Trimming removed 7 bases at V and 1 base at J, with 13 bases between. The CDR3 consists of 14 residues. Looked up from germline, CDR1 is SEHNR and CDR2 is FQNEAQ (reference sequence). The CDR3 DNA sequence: TGTGCCAGCACCCAACCCTGGGAGAACACTGAAGCTTTCTTT. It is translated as CASTQPWENTEAFF.

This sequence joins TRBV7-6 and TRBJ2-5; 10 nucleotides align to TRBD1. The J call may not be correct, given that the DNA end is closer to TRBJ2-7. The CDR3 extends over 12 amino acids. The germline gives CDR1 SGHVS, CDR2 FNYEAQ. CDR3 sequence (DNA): TGTGCCAGCGGGGACAGGGGCTACGAGCAGTACTTC. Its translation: CASGDRGYEQYF.

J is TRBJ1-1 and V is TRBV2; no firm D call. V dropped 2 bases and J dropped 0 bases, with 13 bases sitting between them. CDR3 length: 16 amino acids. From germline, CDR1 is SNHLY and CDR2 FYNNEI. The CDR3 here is CASSESRLAMNTEAFF. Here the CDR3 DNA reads TGTGCCAGCAGTGAAAGCCGCTTAGCGATGAACACTGAAGCTTTCTTT.

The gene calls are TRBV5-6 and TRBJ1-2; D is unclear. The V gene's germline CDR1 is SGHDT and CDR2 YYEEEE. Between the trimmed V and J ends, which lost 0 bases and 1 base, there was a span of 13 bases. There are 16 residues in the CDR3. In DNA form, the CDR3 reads TGTGCCAGCAGCTTGGGATCGGCTTCTCTTAACTATGGCTACACCTTC. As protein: CASSLGSASLNYGYTF.

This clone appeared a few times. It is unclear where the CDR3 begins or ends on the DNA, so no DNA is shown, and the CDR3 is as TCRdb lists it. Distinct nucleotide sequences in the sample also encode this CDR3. CDR3 loop: CASSFLESTDTQYF. This rearrangement joins TRBV28 to TRBJ2-3; the table's D gene call, TRBD2, was not cross checked with the DNA. CDR1 is MDHEN and CDR2 is SYDVKM in the germline V gene. Inclusive of both ends, the CDR3 amounts to 14 amino acids.

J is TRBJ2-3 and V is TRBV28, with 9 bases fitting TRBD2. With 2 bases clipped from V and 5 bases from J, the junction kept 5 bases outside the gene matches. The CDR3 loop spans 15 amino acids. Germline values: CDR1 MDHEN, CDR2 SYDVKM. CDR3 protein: CASSLGAGGGDTQYF. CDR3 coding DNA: TGTGCCAGCAGTTTAGGAGCGGGGGGCGGAGATACGCAGTATTTT.

The CDR3 DNA reads as TGTGCCAGCAGTGGAAGCGGGGGGGCCACAGATACGCAGTATTTT. It encodes CASSGSGGATDTQYF. The chain has TRBV9 and TRBJ2-3; TRBD2 matches 10 bases. Trimming cost V 5 bases and J 2 bases; bases outside gene matches: 5. The length of the CDR3 is 15 residues. Germline lookup yields CDR1 SGDLS and CDR2 YYNGEE.

CDR3: CASSNGQINGYTF. In nucleotides, the CDR3 is TGTGCCAGCAGCAACGGACAGATTAATGGCTACACCTTC. This chain connects TRBV7-8 to TRBJ1-2; the D gene is possibly TRBD1 (6 bases). The CDR3 is made up of 13 amino acids. Trimming pared 5 bases from V and 6 bases from J, leaving 13 bases between. Germline V gene lookup returns CDR1 SGHVS and CDR2 FQNEAQ.

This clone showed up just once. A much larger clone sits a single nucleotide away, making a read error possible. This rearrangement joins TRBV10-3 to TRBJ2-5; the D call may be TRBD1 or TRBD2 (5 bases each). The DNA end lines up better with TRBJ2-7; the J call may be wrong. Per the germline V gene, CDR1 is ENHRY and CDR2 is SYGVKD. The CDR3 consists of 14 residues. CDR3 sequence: CAISERGDSYEQYF. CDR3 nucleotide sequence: TGTGCCATCAGTGAGCGAGGGGACTCCTACGAGCAGTACTTC.

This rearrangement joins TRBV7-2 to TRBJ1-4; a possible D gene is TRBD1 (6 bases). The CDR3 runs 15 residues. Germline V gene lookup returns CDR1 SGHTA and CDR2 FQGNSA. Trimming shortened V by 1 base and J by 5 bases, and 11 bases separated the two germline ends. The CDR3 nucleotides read TGTGCCAGCAGCTTAGTTGACAGGCCCAATGAAAAACTGTTTTTT. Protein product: CASSLVDRPNEKLFF. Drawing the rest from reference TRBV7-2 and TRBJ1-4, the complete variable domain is GAGVSQSPSNKVTEKGKDVELRCDPISGHTALYWYRQSLGQGLEFLIYFQGNSAPDKSGLPSDRFSAERTGGSVSTLTIQRTQQEDSAVYLCASSLVDRPNEKLFFGSGTQLSVL.

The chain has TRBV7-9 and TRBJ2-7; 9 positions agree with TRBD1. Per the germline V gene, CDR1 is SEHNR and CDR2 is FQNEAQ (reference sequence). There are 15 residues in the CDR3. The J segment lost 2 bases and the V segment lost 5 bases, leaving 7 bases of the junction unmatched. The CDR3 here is CASSTGGISTYEQYF. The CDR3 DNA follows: TGTGCCAGCAGCACAGGGGGCATAAGTACCTACGAGCAGTACTTC.

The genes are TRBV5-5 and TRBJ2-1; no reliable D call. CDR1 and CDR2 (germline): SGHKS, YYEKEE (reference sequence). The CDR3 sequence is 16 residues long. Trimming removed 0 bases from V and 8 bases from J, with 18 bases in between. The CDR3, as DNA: TGTGCCAGCAGCTTGGTAAGTCCACAGTCAGTCGATGAGCAGTTCTTC. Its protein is CASSLVSPQSVDEQFF. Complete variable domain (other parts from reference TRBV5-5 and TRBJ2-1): DAGVTQSPTHLIKTRGQQVTLRCSPISGHKSVSWYQQVLGQGPQFIFQYYEKEERGRGNFPDRFSARQFPNYSSELNVNALLLGDSALYLCASSLVSPQSVDEQFFGPGTRLTVL.

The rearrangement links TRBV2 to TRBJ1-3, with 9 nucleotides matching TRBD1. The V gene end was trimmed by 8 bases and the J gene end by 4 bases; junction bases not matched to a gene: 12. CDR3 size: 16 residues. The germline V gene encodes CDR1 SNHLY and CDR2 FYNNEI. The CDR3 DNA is TGTGCCAGCTGGGGGACAGGGTCCCAACCAGGAAACACCATATATTTT. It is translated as CASWGTGSQPGNTIYF. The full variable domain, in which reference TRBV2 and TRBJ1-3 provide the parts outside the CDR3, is EPEVTQTPSHQVTQMGQEVILRCVPISNHLYFYWYRQILGQKVEFLVSFYNNEISEKSEIFDDQFSVERPDGSNFTLKIRSTKLEDSAMYFCASWGTGSQPGNTIYFGEGSWLTVV.

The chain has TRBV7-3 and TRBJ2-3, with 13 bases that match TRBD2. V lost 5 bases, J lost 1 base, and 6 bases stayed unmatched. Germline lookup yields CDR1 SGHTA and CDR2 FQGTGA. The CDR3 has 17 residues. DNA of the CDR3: TGTGCCAGCAGCCTGGGACTAGCGGGAAGGGGCACAGATACGCAGTATTTT. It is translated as CASSLGLAGRGTDTQYF.

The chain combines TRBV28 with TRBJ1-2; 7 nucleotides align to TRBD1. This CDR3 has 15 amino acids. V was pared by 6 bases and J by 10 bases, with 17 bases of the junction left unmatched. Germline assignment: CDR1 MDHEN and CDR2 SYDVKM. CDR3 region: CASSNNRGSLIHYTF. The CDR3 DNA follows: TGTGCCAGCAGCAATAACAGGGGATCCCTTATTCACTACACCTTC.

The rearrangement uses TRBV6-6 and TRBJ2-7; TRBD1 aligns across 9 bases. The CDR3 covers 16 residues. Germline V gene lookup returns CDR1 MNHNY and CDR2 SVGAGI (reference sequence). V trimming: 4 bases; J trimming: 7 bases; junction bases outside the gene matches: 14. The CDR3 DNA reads TGTGCCAGCAGTTCTGACCGGGACAGGGACCGCTGGGAGCAGTACTTC. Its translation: CASSSDRDRDRWEQYF.

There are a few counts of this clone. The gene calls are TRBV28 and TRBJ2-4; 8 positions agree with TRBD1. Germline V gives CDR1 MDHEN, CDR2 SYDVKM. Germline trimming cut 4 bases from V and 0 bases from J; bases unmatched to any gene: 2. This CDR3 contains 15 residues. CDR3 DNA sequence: TGTGCCAGCAGTTGGACAGGGCTAGCCAAAAACATTCAGTACTTC. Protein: CASSWTGLAKNIQYF.

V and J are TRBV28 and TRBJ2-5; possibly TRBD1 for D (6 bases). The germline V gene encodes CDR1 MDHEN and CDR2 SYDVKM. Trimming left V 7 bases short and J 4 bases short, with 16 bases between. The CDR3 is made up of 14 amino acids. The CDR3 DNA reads TGTGCCAGCACCCCCTCGACAGGATTAGAGACCCAGTACTTC. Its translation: CASTPSTGLETQYF.

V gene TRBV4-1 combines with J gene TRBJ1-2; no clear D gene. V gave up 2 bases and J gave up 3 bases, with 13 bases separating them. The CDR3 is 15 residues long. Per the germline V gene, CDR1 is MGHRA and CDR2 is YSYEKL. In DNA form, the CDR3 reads TGCGCCAGCAGCCAACGGGATACCTCTTACTATGGCTACACCTTC. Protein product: CASSQRDTSYYGYTF.

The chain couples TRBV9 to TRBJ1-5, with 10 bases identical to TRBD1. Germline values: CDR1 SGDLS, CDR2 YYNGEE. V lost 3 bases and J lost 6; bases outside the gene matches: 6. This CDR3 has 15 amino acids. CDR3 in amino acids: CASSAGTGVIQPQHF. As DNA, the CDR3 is TGTGCCAGCAGCGCAGGGACAGGGGTGATTCAGCCCCAGCATTTT. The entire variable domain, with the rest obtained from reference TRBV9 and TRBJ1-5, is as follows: DSGVTQTPKHLITATGQRVTLRCSPRSGDLSVYWYQQSLDQGLQFLIQYYNGEERAKGNILERFSAQQFPDLHSELNLSSLELGDSALYFCASSAGTGVIQPQHFGDGTRLSIL.

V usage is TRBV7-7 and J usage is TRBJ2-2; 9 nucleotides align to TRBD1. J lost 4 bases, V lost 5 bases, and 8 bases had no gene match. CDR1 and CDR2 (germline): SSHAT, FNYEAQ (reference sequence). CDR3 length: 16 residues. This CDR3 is CASSKTGGEATGELFF. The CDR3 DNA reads TGTGCCAGCAGCAAAACAGGGGGCGAGGCCACCGGGGAGCTGTTTTTT. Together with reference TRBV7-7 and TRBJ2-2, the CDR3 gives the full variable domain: GAGVSQSPRYKVTKRGQDVTLRCDPISSHATLYWYQQALGQGPEFLTYFNYEAQPDKSGLPSDRFSAERPEGSISTLTIQRTEQRDSAMYRCASSKTGGEATGELFFGEGSRLTVL.

The DNA for the CDR3 is TGTGCCAGCAGTTTAGGGACGTCGAACACTGAAGCTTTCTTT. As protein: CASSLGTSNTEAFF. The chain joins TRBV27 to TRBJ1-1; D may be TRBD1 (5 bases). The CDR3 runs 14 residues. Trimming cost V 2 bases and J 1 base, with 8 bases left between them. From germline, CDR1 is MNHEY and CDR2 SMNVEV (reference sequence).

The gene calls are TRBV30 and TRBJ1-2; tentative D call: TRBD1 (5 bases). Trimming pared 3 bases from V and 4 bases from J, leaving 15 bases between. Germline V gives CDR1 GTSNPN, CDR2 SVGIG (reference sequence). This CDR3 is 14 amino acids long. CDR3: CAWRRDGPFYGYTF. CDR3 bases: TGTGCCTGGAGGCGGGACGGTCCCTTCTATGGCTACACCTTC.

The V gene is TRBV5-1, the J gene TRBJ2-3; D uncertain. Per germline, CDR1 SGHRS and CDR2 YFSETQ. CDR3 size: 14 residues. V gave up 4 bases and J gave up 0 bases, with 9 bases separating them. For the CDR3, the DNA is TGCGCCAGCAGCCCAGGAGACAGCACAGATACGCAGTATTTT. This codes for CASSPGDSTDTQYF.

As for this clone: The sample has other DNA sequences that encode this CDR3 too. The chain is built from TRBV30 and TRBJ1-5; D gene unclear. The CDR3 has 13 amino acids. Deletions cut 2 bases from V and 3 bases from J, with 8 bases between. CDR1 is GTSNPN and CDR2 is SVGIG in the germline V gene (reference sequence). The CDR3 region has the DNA TGTGCCTGGAGTCTGGGGTCCAATCAGCCCCAGCATTTT. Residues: CAWSLGSNQPQHF. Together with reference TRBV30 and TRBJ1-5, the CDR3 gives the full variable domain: SQTIHQWPATLVQPVGSPLSLECTVEGTSNPNLYWYRQAAGRGLQLLFYSVGIGQISSEVPQNLSASRPQDRQFILSSKKLLLSDSGFYLCAWSLGSNQPQHFGDGTRLSIL.

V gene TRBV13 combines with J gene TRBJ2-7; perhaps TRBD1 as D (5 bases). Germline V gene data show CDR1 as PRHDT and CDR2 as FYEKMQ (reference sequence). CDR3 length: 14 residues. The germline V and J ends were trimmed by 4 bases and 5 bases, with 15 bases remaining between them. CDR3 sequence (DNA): TGTGCCAGCAGCTCAGGCAGGGCTTCCGACGAGCAGTACTTC. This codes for CASSSGRASDEQYF.